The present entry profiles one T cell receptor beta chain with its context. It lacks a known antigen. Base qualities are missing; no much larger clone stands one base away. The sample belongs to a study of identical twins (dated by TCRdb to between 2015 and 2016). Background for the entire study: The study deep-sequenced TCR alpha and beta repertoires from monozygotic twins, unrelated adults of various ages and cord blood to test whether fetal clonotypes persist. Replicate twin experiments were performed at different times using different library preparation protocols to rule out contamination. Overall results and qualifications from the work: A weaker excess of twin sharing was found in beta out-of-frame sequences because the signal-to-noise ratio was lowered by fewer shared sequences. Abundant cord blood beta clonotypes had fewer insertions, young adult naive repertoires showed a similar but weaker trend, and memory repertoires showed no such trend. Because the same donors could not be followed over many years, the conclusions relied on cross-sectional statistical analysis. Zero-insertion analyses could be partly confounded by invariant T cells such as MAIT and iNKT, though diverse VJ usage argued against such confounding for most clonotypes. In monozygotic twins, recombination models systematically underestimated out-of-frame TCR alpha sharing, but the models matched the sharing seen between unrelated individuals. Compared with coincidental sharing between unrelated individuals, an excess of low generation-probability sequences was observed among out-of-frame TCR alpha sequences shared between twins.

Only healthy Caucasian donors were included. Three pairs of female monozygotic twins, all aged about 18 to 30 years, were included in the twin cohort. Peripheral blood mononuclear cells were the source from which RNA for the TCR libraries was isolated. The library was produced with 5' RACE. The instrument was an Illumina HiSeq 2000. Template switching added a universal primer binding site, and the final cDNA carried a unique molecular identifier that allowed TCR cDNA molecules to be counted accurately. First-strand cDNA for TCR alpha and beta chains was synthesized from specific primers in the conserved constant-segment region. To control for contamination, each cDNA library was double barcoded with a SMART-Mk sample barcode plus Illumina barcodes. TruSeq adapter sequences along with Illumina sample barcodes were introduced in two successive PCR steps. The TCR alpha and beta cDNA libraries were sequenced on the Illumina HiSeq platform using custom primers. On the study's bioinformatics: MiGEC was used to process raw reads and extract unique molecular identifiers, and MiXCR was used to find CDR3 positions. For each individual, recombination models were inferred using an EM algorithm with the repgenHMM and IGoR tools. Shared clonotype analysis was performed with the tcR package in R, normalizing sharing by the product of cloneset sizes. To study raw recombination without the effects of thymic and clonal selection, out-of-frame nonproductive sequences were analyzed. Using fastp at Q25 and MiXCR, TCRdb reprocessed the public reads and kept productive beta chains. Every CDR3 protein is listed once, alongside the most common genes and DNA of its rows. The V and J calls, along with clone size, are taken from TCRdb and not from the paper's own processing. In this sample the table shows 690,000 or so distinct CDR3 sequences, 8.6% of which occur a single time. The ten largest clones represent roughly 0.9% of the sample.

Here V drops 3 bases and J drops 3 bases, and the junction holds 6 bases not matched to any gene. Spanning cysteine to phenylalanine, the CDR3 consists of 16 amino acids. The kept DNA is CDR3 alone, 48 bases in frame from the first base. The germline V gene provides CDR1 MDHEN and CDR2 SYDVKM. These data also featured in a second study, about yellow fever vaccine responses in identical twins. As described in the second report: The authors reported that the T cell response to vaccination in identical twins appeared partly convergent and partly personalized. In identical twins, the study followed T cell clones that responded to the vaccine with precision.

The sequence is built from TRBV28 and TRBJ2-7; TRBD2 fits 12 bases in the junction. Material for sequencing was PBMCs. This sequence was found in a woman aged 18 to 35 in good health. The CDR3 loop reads CASSFRILAGGYEQYF. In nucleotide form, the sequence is TGTGCCAGCAGTTTCCGGATACTAGCGGGAGGCTACGAGCAGTACTTC.